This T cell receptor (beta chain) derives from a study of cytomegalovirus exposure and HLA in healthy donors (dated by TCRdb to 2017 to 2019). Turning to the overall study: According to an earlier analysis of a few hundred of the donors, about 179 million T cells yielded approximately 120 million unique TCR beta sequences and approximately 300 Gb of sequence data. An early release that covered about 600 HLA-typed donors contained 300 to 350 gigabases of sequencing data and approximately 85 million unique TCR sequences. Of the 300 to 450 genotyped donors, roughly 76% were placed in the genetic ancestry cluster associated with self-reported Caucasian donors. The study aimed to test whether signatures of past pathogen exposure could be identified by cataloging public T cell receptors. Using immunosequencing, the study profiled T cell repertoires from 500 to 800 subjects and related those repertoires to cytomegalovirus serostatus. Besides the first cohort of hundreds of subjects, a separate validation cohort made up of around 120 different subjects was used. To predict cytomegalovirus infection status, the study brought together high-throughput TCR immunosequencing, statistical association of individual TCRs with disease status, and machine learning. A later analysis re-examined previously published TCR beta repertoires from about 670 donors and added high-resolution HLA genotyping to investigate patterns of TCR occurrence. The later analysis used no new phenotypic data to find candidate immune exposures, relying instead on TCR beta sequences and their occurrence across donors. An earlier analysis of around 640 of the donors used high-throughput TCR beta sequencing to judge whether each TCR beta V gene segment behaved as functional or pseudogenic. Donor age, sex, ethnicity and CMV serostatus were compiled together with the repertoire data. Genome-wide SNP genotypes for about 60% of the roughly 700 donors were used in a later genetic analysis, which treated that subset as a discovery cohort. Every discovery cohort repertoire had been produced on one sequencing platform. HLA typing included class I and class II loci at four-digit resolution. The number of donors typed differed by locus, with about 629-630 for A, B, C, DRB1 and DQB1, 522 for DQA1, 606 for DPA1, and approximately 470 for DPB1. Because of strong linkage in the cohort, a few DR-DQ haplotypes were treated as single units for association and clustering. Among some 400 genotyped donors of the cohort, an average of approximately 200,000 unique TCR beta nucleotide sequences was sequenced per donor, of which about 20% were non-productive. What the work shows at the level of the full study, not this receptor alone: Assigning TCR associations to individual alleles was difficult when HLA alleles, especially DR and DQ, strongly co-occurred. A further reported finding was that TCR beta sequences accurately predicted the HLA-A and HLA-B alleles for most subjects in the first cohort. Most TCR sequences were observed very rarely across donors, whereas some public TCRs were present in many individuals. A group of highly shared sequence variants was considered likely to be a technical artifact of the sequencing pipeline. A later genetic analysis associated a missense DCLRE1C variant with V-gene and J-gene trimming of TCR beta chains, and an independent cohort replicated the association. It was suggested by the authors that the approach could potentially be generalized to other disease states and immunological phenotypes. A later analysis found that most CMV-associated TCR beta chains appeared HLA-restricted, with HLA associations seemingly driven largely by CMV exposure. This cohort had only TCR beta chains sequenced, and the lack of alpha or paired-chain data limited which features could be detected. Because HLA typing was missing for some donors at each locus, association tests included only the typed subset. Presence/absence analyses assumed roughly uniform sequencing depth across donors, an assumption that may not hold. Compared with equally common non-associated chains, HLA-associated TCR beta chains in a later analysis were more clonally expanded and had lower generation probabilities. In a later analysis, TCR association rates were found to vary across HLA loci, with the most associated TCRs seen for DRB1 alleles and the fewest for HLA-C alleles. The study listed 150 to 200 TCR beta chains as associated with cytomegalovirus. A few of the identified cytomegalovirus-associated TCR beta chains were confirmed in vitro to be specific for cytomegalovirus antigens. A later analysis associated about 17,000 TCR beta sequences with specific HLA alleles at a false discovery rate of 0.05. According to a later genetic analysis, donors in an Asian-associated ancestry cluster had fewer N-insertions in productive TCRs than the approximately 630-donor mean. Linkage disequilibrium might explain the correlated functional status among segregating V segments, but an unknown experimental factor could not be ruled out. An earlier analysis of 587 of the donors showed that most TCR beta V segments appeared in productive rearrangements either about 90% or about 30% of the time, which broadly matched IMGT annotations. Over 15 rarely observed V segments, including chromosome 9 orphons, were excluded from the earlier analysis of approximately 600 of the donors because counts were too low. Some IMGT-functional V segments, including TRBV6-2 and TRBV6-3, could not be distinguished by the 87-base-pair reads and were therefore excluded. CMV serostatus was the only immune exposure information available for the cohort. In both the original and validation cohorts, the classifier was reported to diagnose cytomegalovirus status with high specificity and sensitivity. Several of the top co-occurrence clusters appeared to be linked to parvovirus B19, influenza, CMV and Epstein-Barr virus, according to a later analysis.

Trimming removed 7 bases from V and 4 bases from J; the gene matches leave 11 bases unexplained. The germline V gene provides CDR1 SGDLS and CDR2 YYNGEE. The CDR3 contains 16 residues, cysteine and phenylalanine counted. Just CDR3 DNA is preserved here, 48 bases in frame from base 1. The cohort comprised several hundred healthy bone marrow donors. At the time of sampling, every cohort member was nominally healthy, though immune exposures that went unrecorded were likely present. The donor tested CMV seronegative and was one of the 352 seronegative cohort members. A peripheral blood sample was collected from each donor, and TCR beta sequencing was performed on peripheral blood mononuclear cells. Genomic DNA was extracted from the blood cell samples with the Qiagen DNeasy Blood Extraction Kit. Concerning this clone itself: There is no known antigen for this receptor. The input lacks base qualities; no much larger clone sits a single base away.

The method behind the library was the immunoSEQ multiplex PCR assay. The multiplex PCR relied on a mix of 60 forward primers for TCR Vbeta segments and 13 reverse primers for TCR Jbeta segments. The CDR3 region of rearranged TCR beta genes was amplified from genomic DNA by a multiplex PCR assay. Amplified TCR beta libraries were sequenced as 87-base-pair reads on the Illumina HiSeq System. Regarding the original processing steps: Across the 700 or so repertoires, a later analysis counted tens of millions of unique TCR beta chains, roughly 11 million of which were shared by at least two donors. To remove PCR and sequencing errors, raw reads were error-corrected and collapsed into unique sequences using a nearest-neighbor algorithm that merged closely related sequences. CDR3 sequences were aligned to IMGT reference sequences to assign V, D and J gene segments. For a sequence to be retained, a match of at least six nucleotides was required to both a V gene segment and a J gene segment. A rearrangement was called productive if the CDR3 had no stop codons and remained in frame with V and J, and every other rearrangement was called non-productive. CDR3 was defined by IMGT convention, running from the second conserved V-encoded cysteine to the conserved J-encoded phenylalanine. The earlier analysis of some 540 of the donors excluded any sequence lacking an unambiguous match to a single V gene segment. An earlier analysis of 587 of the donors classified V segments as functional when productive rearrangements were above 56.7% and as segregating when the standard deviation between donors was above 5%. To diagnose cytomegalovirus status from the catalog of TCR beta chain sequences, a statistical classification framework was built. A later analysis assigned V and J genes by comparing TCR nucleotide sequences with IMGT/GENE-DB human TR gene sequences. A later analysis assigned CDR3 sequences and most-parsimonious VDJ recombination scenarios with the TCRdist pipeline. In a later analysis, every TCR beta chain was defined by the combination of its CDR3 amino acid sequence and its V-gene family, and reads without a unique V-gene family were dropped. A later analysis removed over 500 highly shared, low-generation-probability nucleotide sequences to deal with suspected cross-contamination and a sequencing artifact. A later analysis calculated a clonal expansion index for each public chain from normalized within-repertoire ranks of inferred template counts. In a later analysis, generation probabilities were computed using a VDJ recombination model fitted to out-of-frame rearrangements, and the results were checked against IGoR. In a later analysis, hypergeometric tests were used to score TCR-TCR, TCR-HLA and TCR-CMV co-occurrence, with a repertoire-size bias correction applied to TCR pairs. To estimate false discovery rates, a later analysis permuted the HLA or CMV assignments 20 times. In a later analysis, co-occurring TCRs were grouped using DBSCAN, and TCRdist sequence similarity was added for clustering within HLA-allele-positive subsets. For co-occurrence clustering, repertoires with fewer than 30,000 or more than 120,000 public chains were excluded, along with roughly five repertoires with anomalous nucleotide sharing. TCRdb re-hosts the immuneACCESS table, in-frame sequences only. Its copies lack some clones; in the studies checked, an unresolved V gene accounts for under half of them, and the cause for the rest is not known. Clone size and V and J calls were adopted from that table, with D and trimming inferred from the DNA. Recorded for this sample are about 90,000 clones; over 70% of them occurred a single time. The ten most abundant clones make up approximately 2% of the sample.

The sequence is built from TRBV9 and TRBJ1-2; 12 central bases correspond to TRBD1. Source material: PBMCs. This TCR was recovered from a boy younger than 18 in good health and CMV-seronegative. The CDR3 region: CASSGGTGGVLYGYTF. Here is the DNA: TGTGCCAGCTCGGGGGGGACAGGGGGCGTTCTCTATGGCTACACCTTC.